Listed below are T cell receptor beta chains from one sample, sequenced in a study of Graves' ophthalmopathy and Graves' hyperthyroidism. TCRdb itself ran the multiplex PCR reads through MiXCR, one entry per CDR3 protein. The table has 200,000 to 250,000 distinct CDR3 sequences, about 32% seen once. The source material was peripheral blood. These receptors all come from a man aged 45-65 years with Graves' ophthalmopathy. CDR3s include the opening cysteine and the closing phenylalanine or tryptophan. Fields, in order: clone size, D gene, V gene, J gene, CDR3 protein, CDR3 DNA. A D gene is named only where the DNA matches it firmly. Only some rows state a clone size, as once, few, many or a class for expanded clones.

>many|TRBD2|TRBV6-5|TRBJ2-2
CASSYSPSGRDPGELFF
TGTGCCAGCAGTTACTCCCCTAGCGGGAGGGACCCCGGGGAGCTGTTTTTT
>many|.|TRBV6-1|TRBJ1-3
CASSLGSGIGNTIYF
TGTGCCAGCAGCCTAGGATCGGGGATTGGAAACACCATATATTTT
>once|.|TRBV7-2|TRBJ2-2
CASSLASLYRDLYTGELFF
TGTGCCAGCAGCTTAGCGAGTCTGTACCGTGATCTCTACACCGGGGAGCTGTTTTTT
>many|TRBD2|TRBV11-2|TRBJ2-2
CASSLVASGANTGELFF
TGTGCCAGCAGCTTAGTGGCTAGCGGAGCGAACACCGGGGAGCTGTTTTTT
>many|TRBD1|TRBV5-5|TRBJ2-5
CASSFGQGGPQETQYF
TGTGCCAGCAGCTTCGGACAGGGGGGACCCCAAGAGACCCAGTACTTC
>.|.|TRBV10-3|TRBJ1-2
CAISGTGIGGYTF
TGTGCCATCAGTGGAACAGGCATAGGGGGCTACACCTTC
>.|.|TRBV15|TRBJ2-4
CATSPGPVINIQYF
TGTGCCACCAGCCCGGGACCGGTCATAAACATTCAGTACTTC
>many|TRBD1|TRBV19|TRBJ1-5
CASSMGGGGQPQHF
TGTGCCAGTAGTATGGGAGGGGGCGGTCAGCCCCAGCATTTT
>many|.|TRBV28|TRBJ1-3
CASSPPGGSSGNTIYF
TGTGCCAGCAGCCCTCCCGGTGGGAGCTCTGGAAACACCATATATTTT
>many|TRBD1|TRBV6-2/TRBV6-3|TRBJ1-2
CASSSGTGTYTF
TGTGCCAGCAGTTCCGGGACAGGGACCTACACCTTC
>many|.|TRBV19|TRBJ2-7
CASSSSRGFYEQYF
TGTGCCAGTAGTTCCTCCAGGGGATTCTACGAGCAGTACTTC
>many|TRBD1|TRBV12-3/TRBV12-4|TRBJ2-2
CASSLELDRAAGELFF
TGTGCCAGCAGTTTGGAATTGGACAGGGCCGCCGGGGAGCTGTTTTTT
>many|.|TRBV12-5|TRBJ2-5
CASGPLGLGKETQYF
TGTGCTAGTGGTCCTCTGGGCCTTGGGAAAGAGACCCAGTACTTC
>.|.|TRBV6-1|TRBJ1-6
CASSLGGYNSPLHF
TGTGCCAGCAGTCTTGGGGGTTATAATTCACCCCTCCACTTT
>few|TRBD2|TRBV12-3/TRBV12-4|TRBJ2-7
CASRISGSRVDEQYF
TGTGCCAGCAGGATTAGCGGGAGTAGGGTCGACGAGCAGTACTTC
>few|TRBD1|TRBV28|TRBJ2-7
CASSRGYQSYEQYF
TGTGCCAGCAGCAGGGGGTACCAATCCTACGAGCAGTACTTC
>.|.|TRBV6-5|TRBJ2-7
CASSYGAALYEQYF
TGTGCCAGCAGTTATGGGGCAGCCCTCTACGAGCAGTACTTC
>many|.|TRBV6-2/TRBV6-3|TRBJ2-7
CASSYLGTRAAEQYF
TGTGCCAGCAGTTACCTGGGGACACGGGCCGCCGAGCAGTACTTC
>many|TRBD1|TRBV6-1|TRBJ1-5
CASSAGGPQPQHF
TGTGCCAGCAGTGCAGGGGGCCCTCAGCCCCAGCATTTT
>many|.|TRBV19|TRBJ1-1
CATTPGQTNTEAFF
TGTGCCACCACTCCGGGACAAACGAACACTGAAGCTTTCTTT
>many|TRBD1|TRBV6-5|TRBJ2-7
CASSYYSGTARSYEQYF
TGTGCCAGCAGTTACTACTCAGGGACAGCGAGATCCTACGAGCAGTACTTC
>.|TRBD2|TRBV6-2/TRBV6-3|TRBJ2-4
CASSYFLAGGTNLAKNIQYF
TGTGCCAGCAGTTACTTCCTAGCGGGGGGGACGAACCTAGCCAAAAACATTCAGTACTTC
>once|.|TRBV28|TRBJ1-5
CATQQSNQPQHF
TGTGCCACGCAACAGAGCAATCAGCCCCAGCATTTT
>.|TRBD1|TRBV6-4|TRBJ2-7
CASSPQPGQGTYEQYF
TGTGCCAGCAGTCCTCAACCGGGACAGGGGACCTACGAGCAGTACTTC
>many|.|TRBV12-3/TRBV12-4|TRBJ1-1
CASSLRTEAFF
TGTGCCAGCAGTTTGAGGACTGAAGCTTTCTTT
>many|TRBD1|TRBV12-3/TRBV12-4|TRBJ2-7
CASTLGGQGLHEQYF
TGTGCCAGCACCTTAGGAGGACAGGGGCTCCACGAGCAGTACTTC
>once|.|TRBV7-8|TRBJ2-7
CASSFGAGPSYEQYF
TGTGCCAGCAGCTTTGGGGCAGGCCCCTCCTACGAGCAGTACTTC
>many|.|TRBV7-2|TRBJ2-7
CASINLGQLTYEQYF
TGTGCCAGCATCAACCTCGGACAGTTGACCTACGAGCAGTACTTC
>many|.|TRBV6-2/TRBV6-3|TRBJ2-2
CASGRTGELFF
TGTGCCAGCGGACGTACCGGGGAGCTGTTTTTT
>many|.|TRBV20-1|TRBJ2-5
CSARKSLEETQYF
TGCAGTGCTAGAAAGTCCTTGGAGGAGACCCAGTACTTC
>many|.|TRBV28|TRBJ2-5
CASSPLTRGGYQETQYF
TGTGCCAGCAGTCCCTTGACCCGGGGCGGGTACCAAGAGACCCAGTACTTC
>many|.|TRBV6-5|TRBJ2-2
CASSYAKDYPRTGELFF
TGTGCCAGCAGTTACGCAAAGGACTACCCGAGGACCGGGGAGCTGTTTTTT
>many|.|TRBV12-5|TRBJ2-5
CASAIGLAPGLQETQYF
TGTGCTAGTGCCATAGGTCTAGCTCCGGGCCTCCAAGAGACCCAGTACTTC
>many|TRBD2|TRBV7-2|TRBJ2-7
CASSLGTSDTYEQYF
TGTGCCAGCAGCTTAGGGACTAGCGACACCTACGAGCAGTACTTC
>many|.|TRBV19|TRBJ1-2
CATLTAPGPYGYTF
TGTGCCACCTTAACAGCACCGGGACCCTATGGCTACACCTTC
>.|.|TRBV24-1|TRBJ2-1
CATSEADYSAQFF
TGTGCCACCAGTGAAGCGGACTACTCGGCGCAGTTCTTC
>many|.|TRBV7-9|TRBJ2-2
CATGRDGNTGELFF
TGTGCCACGGGGAGAGATGGTAACACCGGGGAGCTGTTTTTT
>many|TRBD2|TRBV5-4|TRBJ2-2
CASSRGLAGGTGELFF
TGTGCCAGCAGCCGCGGACTAGCGGGAGGCACCGGGGAGCTGTTTTTT
>many|.|TRBV12-3/TRBV12-4|TRBJ2-7
CASSSRDLLSYEQYF
TGTGCCAGCAGCTCTAGGGACCTCCTGAGTTACGAGCAGTACTTC
>many|.|TRBV28|TRBJ2-7
CASRTVTYEQYF
TGTGCCAGCAGAACTGTAACCTACGAGCAGTACTTC
>many|TRBD1|TRBV20-1|TRBJ2-2
CSARGTGLGYTGELFF
TGCAGTGCTAGGGGGACAGGGCTGGGGTACACCGGGGAGCTGTTTTTT
>.|.|TRBV6-1|TRBJ1-2
CASSLQGFGYGYTF
TGTGCCAGCAGCCTACAGGGATTTGGCTATGGCTACACCTTC
>many|TRBD2|TRBV6-2/TRBV6-3|TRBJ2-2
CASRVGRKDTGELFF
TGTGCCAGCAGAGTCGGGAGGAAGGACACCGGGGAGCTGTTTTTT
>.|.|TRBV20-1|TRBJ2-5
CSARDGGRQEETQYF
TGCAGTGCTAGAGATGGTGGACGGCAGGAAGAGACCCAGTACTTC
>many|TRBD2|TRBV30|TRBJ2-2
CAWSVPYSSGRLGELFF
TGTGCCTGGAGTGTACCCTATTCTAGCGGGAGGCTTGGGGAGCTGTTTTTT
>.|TRBD2|TRBV20-1|TRBJ2-2
CSVSDSGRSWTGELFF
TGCAGTGTTTCCGATAGCGGGAGGAGTTGGACCGGGGAGCTGTTTTTT
>.|TRBD1|TRBV6-5|TRBJ2-7
CASSYSSGDSSYEQYF
TGTGCCAGCAGTTACTCGAGTGGGGACAGCTCCTACGAGCAGTACTTC
>many|.|TRBV12-5|TRBJ1-1
CASGLVLSGEAFF
TGTGCTAGTGGTTTGGTACTTAGTGGGGAAGCTTTCTTT
>many|TRBD2|TRBV11-2|TRBJ2-5
CASSPRPLAGDGVETQYF
TGTGCCAGCAGCCCCCGACCTCTAGCGGGAGATGGTGTGGAGACCCAGTACTTC
>.|.|TRBV7-8|TRBJ2-5
CASSSKRWGQKRDQETQYF
TGTGCCAGCAGCTCCAAGCGATGGGGGCAGAAAAGAGACCAAGAGACCCAGTACTTC
>many|TRBD2|TRBV6-5|TRBJ2-7
CASSTLPGLAGLAAYEQYF
TGTGCCAGCAGCACGCTACCGGGACTAGCGGGACTAGCCGCCTACGAGCAGTACTTC
>.|.|TRBV12-3/TRBV12-4|TRBJ1-2
CASTGRGAEGYTF
TGTGCCAGCACCGGCCGGGGGGCGGAAGGCTACACCTTC